This entry features one T cell receptor beta chain sequence. The data stem from a study of T cell clones after liver transplantation. Whole-study context: Graft-donor-reactive sequences were compared with third-party-reactive TCRbeta sequences from pre-transplant mixed lymphocyte reactions.

The assay was immunoSEQ multiplex PCR, and TCRdb's table has in-frame clones only and misses some. The sample shows around 70,000 clones, 85% to 95% of them seen only once. This specimen consisted of CD4+ T cells from blood, obtained less than 27 months after liver transplant. The TCR sequence derives from a human patient who received a liver transplant. Some T cells may be supplied by the graft donor.

The CDR3 loop is CASLRTSTYGYTF. CDR3 DNA sequence: TGTGCCAGCCTACGTACAAGCACCTATGGCTACACCTTC. The chain couples TRBV2 to TRBJ1-2; D is unresolved. The CDR3 is made up of 13 amino acids. The V end was cut by 8 bases, the J end by 4 bases, with 14 bases between. The germline V gene encodes CDR1 SNHLY and CDR2 FYNNEI. The complete variable domain, with remaining parts taken from reference TRBV2 and TRBJ1-2, reads EPEVTQTPSHQVTQMGQEVILRCVPISNHLYFYWYRQILGQKVEFLVSFYNNEISEKSEIFDDQFSVERPDGSNFTLKIRSTKLEDSAMYFCASLRTSTYGYTFGSGTRLTVV.